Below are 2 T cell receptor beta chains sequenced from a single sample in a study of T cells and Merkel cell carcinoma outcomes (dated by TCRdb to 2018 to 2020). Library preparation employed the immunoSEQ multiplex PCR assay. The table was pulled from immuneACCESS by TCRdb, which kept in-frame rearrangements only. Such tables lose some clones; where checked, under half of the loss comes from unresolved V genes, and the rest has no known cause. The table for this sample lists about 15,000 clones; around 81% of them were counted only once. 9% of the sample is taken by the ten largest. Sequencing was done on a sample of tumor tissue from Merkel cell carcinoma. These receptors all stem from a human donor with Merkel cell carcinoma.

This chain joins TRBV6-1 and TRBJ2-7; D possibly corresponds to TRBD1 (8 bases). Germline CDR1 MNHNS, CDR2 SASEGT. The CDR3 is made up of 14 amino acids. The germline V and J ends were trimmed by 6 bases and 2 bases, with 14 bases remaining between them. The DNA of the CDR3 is TGTGCCAGCAGCGGACAGGGACTAACCTACGAGCAGTACTTC. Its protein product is CASSGQGLTYEQYF.

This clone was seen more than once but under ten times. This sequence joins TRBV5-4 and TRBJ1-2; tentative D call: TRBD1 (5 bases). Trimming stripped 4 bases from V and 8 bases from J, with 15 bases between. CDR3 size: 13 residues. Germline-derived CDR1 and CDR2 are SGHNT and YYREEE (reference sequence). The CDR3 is CASSEGDGSGYTF. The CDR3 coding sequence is TGTGCCAGCAGCGAAGGGGACGGCTCGGGCTACACCTTC. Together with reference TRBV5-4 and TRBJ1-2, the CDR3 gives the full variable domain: ETGVTQSPTHLIKTRGQQVTLRCSSQSGHNTVSWYQQALGQGPQFIFQYYREEENGRGNFPPRFSGLQFPNYSSELNVNALELDDSALYLCASSEGDGSGYTFGSGTRLTVV.